What follows are 5 T cell receptor beta chains derived from one specimen sequenced in a study of blood T cell repertoires in COVID-19. The table came from immunoSEQ multiplex PCR; TCRdb's copy has only in-frame clones and leaves some out. The sample lists some 230,000 clones, around 83% occurring once. Sequencing used peripheral blood. The receptor source for this set is a woman aged 45-60 years with acute or convalescent COVID-19.

CDR3 sequence (DNA): TGTGCCAGCAGTTACTCGGCCAGCGATGGCTACACCTTC. Its translation: CASSYSASDGYTF. This chain joins TRBV6-6 and TRBJ1-2; D unresolved. The germline V gene encodes CDR1 MNHNY and CDR2 SVGAGI (reference sequence). This CDR3 spans 13 amino acids. V gave up 0 bases and J gave up 6 bases, with 8 bases separating them.

The chain uses TRBV19 and TRBJ2-7; D may be TRBD2 (6 bases). Trimming stripped 5 bases from V and 0 bases from J, with 17 bases between. Germline V gives CDR1 LNHDA, CDR2 SQIVND (reference sequence). The CDR3 runs to 16 residues. This chain's CDR3 is CASSGSGTRFSYEQYF. CDR3 bases: TGTGCCAGTAGTGGCTCCGGGACTCGCTTCTCCTACGAGCAGTACTTC.

A remark on this clone: This CDR3 fails to terminate in the conserved phenylalanine or tryptophan, so it likely reflects a read error. It is unclear where the CDR3 begins or ends on the DNA, so no DNA is shown, and the CDR3 is as TCRdb lists it. This sequence joins TRBV7-9 and TRBJ1-1; no check of the table's D call, TRBD1, against the DNA was made. Ends included, the CDR3 has 9 residues. Germline V gene lookup returns CDR1 SEHNR and CDR2 FQNEAQ (reference sequence). The CDR3: CASSLATLG.

The chain is built from TRBV19 and TRBJ2-3; the D is unclear. Germline CDR1 is LNHDA and CDR2 is SQIVND (reference sequence). Trimming removed 10 bases at V and 8 bases at J, with 13 bases between. CDR3 length equals 11 residues. CDR3 in amino acids: CATSTRVTQYF. The CDR3 nucleotides read TGTGCCACCTCTACGAGAGTTACGCAGTATTTT.

In its sample, this clone was seen a few times. The chain joins TRBV10-3 to TRBJ1-2, with a tentative D call TRBD1 (5 bases). Germline assignment: CDR1 ENHRY and CDR2 SYGVKD. V was pared by 4 bases and J by 8 bases, with 11 bases between. CDR3 length: 12 amino acids. In DNA, the CDR3 is TGTGCCATCAGTGGACAGCCGATGGGCTACACCTTC. It yields the protein CAISGQPMGYTF.